Presented here are 6 T cell receptor beta chains from one specimen sequenced in a study of cytomegalovirus exposure and HLA in healthy donors. Only in-frame clones appear in the TCRdb table, and some are missing; sequencing was by immunoSEQ multiplex PCR. The sample has fewer than 200,000 clones; about 89% are singletons. The sequenced material came from PBMCs. All receptors derive from a woman aged 18-29 years in good health and CMV-seropositive.

The V and J genes are TRBV7-9 and TRBJ1-5, with D hard to call. V was cut by 3 bases and J by 2 bases, with 8 bases left in between. Germline lookup yields CDR1 SEHNR and CDR2 FQNEAQ (reference sequence). This CDR3 is 14 amino acids long. The CDR3 spells CASSFSLGNQPQHF. CDR3 sequence (DNA): TGTGCCAGCAGCTTCAGTTTGGGCAATCAGCCCCAGCATTTT. Supplemented by reference TRBV7-9 and TRBJ1-5, the full variable domain reads DTGVSQNPRHKITKRGQNVTFRCDPISEHNRLYWYRQTLGQGPEFLTYFQNEAQLEKSRLLSDRFSAERPKGSFSTLEIQRTEQGDSAMYLCASSFSLGNQPQHFGDGTRLSIL.

The chain is built from TRBV9 and TRBJ2-1; 7 bases align to TRBD2. CDR1 SGDLS and CDR2 YYNGEE come from the germline V gene. The CDR3 consists of 15 residues. After removal of 0 bases from V and 5 bases from J, the junction contained 5 bases not matched to a gene. CDR3 protein: CASSVGLAVNNEQFF. The CDR3 DNA reads as TGTGCCAGCAGCGTAGGCCTAGCGGTCAACAATGAGCAGTTCTTC.

J is TRBJ2-3 and V is TRBV9; D possibly corresponds to TRBD2 (6 bases). V was cut by 3 bases and J by 5 bases, with 7 bases left in between. Looked up from germline, CDR1 is SGDLS and CDR2 is YYNGEE. The CDR3 consists of 12 residues. The CDR3 bases are TGTGCCAGCAGCGAAGCGGGAGATACGCAGTATTTT. This codes for CASSEAGDTQYF.

This sequence joins TRBV11-3 and TRBJ2-3; the match to TRBD2 covers 11 bases. The V and J ends lost 6 bases and 4 bases, in that order; junction bases with no gene match: 6. CDR1 SGHNT and CDR2 YENEEA come from the germline V gene. CDR3 length: 15 amino acids. This CDR3 is CASSSVAGGPDTQYF. The CDR3 nucleotides read TGTGCCAGCAGTTCTGTAGCGGGGGGGCCAGATACGCAGTATTTT.

The chain combines TRBV28 with TRBJ1-2, with 7 positions matching TRBD1. The CDR3 has 14 residues. V lost 3 bases and J lost 5; bases outside the gene matches: 6. CDR1 and CDR2 (germline): MDHEN, SYDVKM. The DNA for the CDR3 is TGTGCCAGCAGTTTCGTGGGGACAGCTTATGGCTACACCTTC. It translates to CASSFVGTAYGYTF.

V gene TRBV30 combines with J gene TRBJ1-4; maybe TRBD1 (5 bases). The CDR3 runs 10 residues. Germline V gene sequence: CDR1 GTSNPN, CDR2 SVGIG (reference sequence). V was trimmed by 5 bases and J by 13 bases, leaving 11 bases between them. CDR3 loop: CAWGGSGLFF. The CDR3 coding sequence is TGTGCCTGGGGGGGGTCCGGACTGTTTTTT. Full variable domain (remainder filled in from reference TRBV30 and TRBJ1-4): SQTIHQWPATLVQPVGSPLSLECTVEGTSNPNLYWYRQAAGRGLQLLFYSVGIGQISSEVPQNLSASRPQDRQFILSSKKLLLSDSGFYLCAWGGSGLFFGSGTQLSVL.